This T cell receptor beta chain emerged from a study of PD-1 blockade in classical Hodgkin lymphoma. Study background: Nivolumab was administered to patients intravenously at 3 mg/kg every 2 weeks. Study-level points and caveats: It was reported that newly diagnosed patients had less baseline TCR diversity than healthy donors.

Trimming cost V 0 bases and J 5 bases, with 14 bases left between them. Germline CDR1 and CDR2: LNHNV and YYDKDF (reference sequence). There are 15 residues in the CDR3. This clone was counted only a few times. The antigen remains unidentified. Measured with immunoSEQ multiplex PCR; TCRdb has only the in-frame clones, and not every one. The sample contains about 12,000 clones, 75% to 95% of which appear only once. Every one of the patients relapsed after autologous stem cell transplantation (brentuximab vedotin exposure was variable). Complete response, partial response or progressive disease were the best responses.

The chain joins TRBV15 to TRBJ2-7; the D gene is possibly TRBD2 (7 bases). The receptor was isolated from a human donor with classical Hodgkin lymphoma. Here the sequenced sample was peripheral blood mononuclear cells (PBMCs), taken at baseline. CDR3 loop: CATSRDVEGGDEQYF. CDR3 in DNA: TGTGCCACCAGCAGAGATGTGGAGGGGGGGGACGAGCAGTACTTC. Complete variable domain (other parts from reference TRBV15 and TRBJ2-7): DAMVIQNPRYQVTQFGKPVTLSCSQTLNHNVMYWYQQKSSQAPKLLFHYYDKDFNNEADTPDNFQSRRPNTSFCFLDIRSPGLGDTAMYLCATSRDVEGGDEQYFGPGTRLTVT.